This passage covers 2 T cell receptor beta chains from one sample sequenced in a study of cytomegalovirus exposure and HLA in healthy donors. This PCR relied on a set of 60 Vbeta primers and 13 Jbeta primers. Clones were read by immunoSEQ multiplex PCR, and TCRdb kept only the in-frame ones, dropping some. The sample lists roughly 170,000 clones; around 80% were seen once. The specimen was PBMCs. The receptors originated from a woman under 40 in good health and CMV-seronegative.

V is TRBV5-6 and J is TRBJ1-1, with a weak D call TRBD1 (6 bases). V shed 3 bases and J shed 11 bases, with 14 bases lying between them. Germline loops: CDR1 SGHDT, CDR2 YYEEEE. The CDR3 covers 12 residues. Here the CDR3 reads CASSSEQGCAFF. CDR3 nucleotide sequence: TGTGCCAGCAGCTCGGAACAGGGTTGCGCTTTCTTT.

The chain combines TRBV29-1 with TRBJ1-1; D ambiguous. The germline V gene has CDR1 SQVTM and CDR2 ANQGSEA. Deletions cut 4 bases from V and 1 base from J, with 13 bases between. This CDR3 comprises 14 residues. The CDR3 DNA reads TGCAGCGTTGTCTCTCGACACTCGAACACTGAAGCTTTCTTT. This encodes CSVVSRHSNTEAFF.